The sequence of this TCR beta chain was determined in a study of blood T cell repertoires in COVID-19. Per the germline V gene, CDR1 is SGDLS and CDR2 is YYNGEE. The CDR3 totals 13 residues. V was trimmed by 0 bases and J by 7 bases, leaving 8 bases between them. Original handling: By means of reference gene primer amplification, nucleated cell counts were estimated. Data came from immunoSEQ multiplex PCR; TCRdb stores just in-frame clones and leaves some out. The DNA gave D and trimming, while V, J and clone size come from that table. This sample yields 85,000 to 130,000 clones, of which just over 90% are seen a single time; roughly 0.97% belongs to the top ten.

What was sequenced was peripheral blood. The receptor comes from a man aged 60-69 years with acute or convalescent COVID-19. The chain has TRBV9 and TRBJ2-1; D possibly corresponds to TRBD1 (5 bases). The CDR3 sequence: CASSVGKGNEQFF. The CDR3 bases are TGTGCCAGCAGCGTAGGGAAGGGGAATGAGCAGTTCTTC.